One and the same sample provided the 9 T cell receptor beta chains below, sequenced in a study of blood T cells in healthy people across ages. For the second PCR, which ran for roughly 6 to 12 cycles, a sample-barcoded 5' primer and a J-beta primer mix were used. Each CDR3 protein is one row after TCRdb ran MiXCR on the 5' RACE reads. The sample has approximately 700,000 distinct CDR3 sequences; roughly 32% are singletons. The specimen was blood. The receptors were sampled from a woman of 80 years or more in good health.

This clonotype was picked up a small number of times. This sequence joins TRBV4-1 and TRBJ2-3; 11 bases fit TRBD2. The junction had 8 bases not matched to a gene; V was cut back by 3 bases and J by 6 bases. The CDR3 has 16 amino acids. Germline assignment: CDR1 MGHRA and CDR2 YSYEKL. This CDR3 reads CASSQGVAGGPDTQYF. CDR3 nucleotide sequence: TGCGCCAGCAGCCAGGGGGTAGCGGGGGGGCCTGATACGCAGTATTTT.

This clonotype was counted many times. The chain is built from TRBV20-1 and TRBJ2-7; D might be TRBD1 or TRBD2, each matching 5 bases. Trimming pared 1 base from V and 3 bases from J, leaving 16 bases between. Germline V gene lookup returns CDR1 DFQATT and CDR2 SNEGSKA (reference sequence). This CDR3 has 15 amino acids. The DNA for the CDR3 is TGCAGTGCTAGAGTTGGACACCCGGGGAACTACGAGCAGTACTTC. Residues: CSARVGHPGNYEQYF.

This clonotype was picked up many times. The rearrangement joins TRBV3-1 to TRBJ2-1; D unclear. The CDR3 loop spans 13 amino acids. Trimming cost V 0 bases and J 8 bases, with 8 bases left between them. Per the germline V gene, CDR1 is LGHDT and CDR2 is YNNKEL (reference sequence). CDR3 DNA: TGTGCCAGCAGCCAAGATCTGAGAGATGAGCAGTTCTTC. Protein sequence: CASSQDLRDEQFF.

In its sample, this clonotype was seen a few times. A much larger clone differs from this one at a single base, so this may be a read error. The chain is built from TRBV20-1 and TRBJ2-1, with 11 bases identical to TRBD1. The CDR3 is 12 amino acids. CDR1 is DFQATT, CDR2 SNEGSKA, per germline (reference sequence). The CDR3 bases are TGCAGCCAGGGACAGGGGGGCAATGAGCAGTTCTTC. It encodes CSQGQGGNEQFF.

This clonotype was picked up many times. The chain joins TRBV29-1 to TRBJ2-7; D gene uncertain. The CDR3 has 10 residues. Trimming took off 6 bases at V and 3 bases at J, with 6 bases between the two ends. From germline, CDR1 is SQVTM and CDR2 ANQGSEA. CDR3: CSVQNYEQYF. CDR3 bases: TGCAGCGTACAGAACTACGAGCAGTACTTC.

This clonotype occurred many times. This chain connects TRBV10-2 to TRBJ1-2; D possibly corresponds to TRBD1 (5 bases). The CDR3 runs 14 residues. Germline values: CDR1 WSHSY, CDR2 SAAADI. Deletions cut 6 bases from V and 7 bases from J, with 18 bases between. The CDR3 protein is CASRQAGRMTGYTF. CDR3 DNA: TGCGCCAGCAGACAGGCAGGGAGGATGACTGGCTACACCTTC.

The chain carries TRBV4-2 and TRBJ2-5; a possible D gene is TRBD1 (5 bases). Deletions cut 0 bases from V and 7 bases from J, with 6 bases between. There are 12 residues in the CDR3. Germline CDR1 is LGHNA and CDR2 is YNFKEQ. The CDR3 DNA follows: TGTGCCAGCAGCCAAGATCAGGGGACCCAGTACTTC. This sequence encodes CASSQDQGTQYF.

This clonotype was recorded many times. The V gene is TRBV5-1, the J gene TRBJ2-7, with 9 bases identical to TRBD1. V was clipped by 4 bases and J by 4 bases; unmatched bases: 9. The V gene's germline CDR1 is SGHRS and CDR2 YFSETQ. This CDR3 has 15 residues. In DNA, the CDR3 is TGCGCCAGCAGCCAGGGGACAGGGAGATTGTACGAGCAGTACTTC. Residues: CASSQGTGRLYEQYF.

A few counts support this clonotype. The J gene is TRBJ1-2, the V gene TRBV28, with D possibly being TRBD1 (5 bases). The CDR3 totals 15 residues. Germline V gives CDR1 MDHEN, CDR2 SYDVKM. Trimming stripped 4 bases from V and 3 bases from J, with 15 bases between. The CDR3 coding sequence is TGTGCCAGCAGTTCAGCAGGCACGGGGCACTATGGCTACACCTTC. This codes for CASSSAGTGHYGYTF.